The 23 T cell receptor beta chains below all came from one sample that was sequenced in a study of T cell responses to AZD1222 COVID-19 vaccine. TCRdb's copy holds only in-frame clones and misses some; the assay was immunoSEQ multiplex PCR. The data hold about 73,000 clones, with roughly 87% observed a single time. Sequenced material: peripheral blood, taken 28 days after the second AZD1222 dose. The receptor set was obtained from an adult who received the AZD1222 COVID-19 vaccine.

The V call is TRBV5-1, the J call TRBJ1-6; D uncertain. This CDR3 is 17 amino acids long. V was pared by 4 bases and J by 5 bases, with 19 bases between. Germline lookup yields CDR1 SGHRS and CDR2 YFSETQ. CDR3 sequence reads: CASSPTGPTAHNSPLHF. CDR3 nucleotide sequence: TGCGCCAGCAGCCCCACGGGCCCCACAGCCCATAATTCACCCCTCCACTTT. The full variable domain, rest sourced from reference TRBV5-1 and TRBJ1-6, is KAGVTQTPRYLIKTRGQQVTLSCSPISGHRSVSWYQQTPGQGLQFLFEYFSETQRNKGNFPGRFSGRQFSNSRSEMNVSTLELGDSALYLCASSPTGPTAHNSPLHFGNGTRLTVT.

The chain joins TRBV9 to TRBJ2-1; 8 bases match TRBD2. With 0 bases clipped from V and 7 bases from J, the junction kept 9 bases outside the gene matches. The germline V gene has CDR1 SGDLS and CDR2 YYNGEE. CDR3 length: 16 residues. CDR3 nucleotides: TGTGCCAGCAGCGTAGGGGGTCGGGGGACTAGTAATGAGCAGTTCTTC. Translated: CASSVGGRGTSNEQFF.

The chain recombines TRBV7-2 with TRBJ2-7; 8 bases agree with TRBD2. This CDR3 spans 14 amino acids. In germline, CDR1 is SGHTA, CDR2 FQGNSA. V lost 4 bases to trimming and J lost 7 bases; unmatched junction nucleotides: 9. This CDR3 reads CASSSSAGVGEQYV. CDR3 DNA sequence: TGTGCCAGCAGCTCGTCAGCGGGAGTGGGGGAGCAGTACGTC.

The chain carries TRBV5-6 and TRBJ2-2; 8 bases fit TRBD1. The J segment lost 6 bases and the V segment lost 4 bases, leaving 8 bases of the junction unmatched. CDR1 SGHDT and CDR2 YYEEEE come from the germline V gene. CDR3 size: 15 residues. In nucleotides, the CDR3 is TGTGCCAGCAGCCAAATCAGGGGGCAGCCCGGGGAGCTGTTTTTT. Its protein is CASSQIRGQPGELFF.

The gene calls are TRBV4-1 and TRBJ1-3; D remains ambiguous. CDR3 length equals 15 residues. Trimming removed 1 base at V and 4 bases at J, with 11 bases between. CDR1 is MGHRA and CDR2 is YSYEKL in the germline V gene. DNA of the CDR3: TGCGCCAGCAGCCAAGTGCCCTTCTTAGGAAACACCATATATTTT. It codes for CASSQVPFLGNTIYF.

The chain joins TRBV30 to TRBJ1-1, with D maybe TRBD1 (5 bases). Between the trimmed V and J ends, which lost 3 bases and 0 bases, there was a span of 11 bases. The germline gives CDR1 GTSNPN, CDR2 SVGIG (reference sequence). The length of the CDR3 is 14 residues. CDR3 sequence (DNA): TGTGCCTGGAGGAGGGGCAGAATGAACACTGAAGCTTTCTTT. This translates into CAWRRGRMNTEAFF.

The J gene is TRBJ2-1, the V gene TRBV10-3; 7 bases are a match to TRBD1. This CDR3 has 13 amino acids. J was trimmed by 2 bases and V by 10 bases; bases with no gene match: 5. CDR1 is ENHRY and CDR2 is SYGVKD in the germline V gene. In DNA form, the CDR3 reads TGTGCCAGTACAGGGGTGGCCTACAATGAGCAGTTCTTC. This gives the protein CASTGVAYNEQFF.

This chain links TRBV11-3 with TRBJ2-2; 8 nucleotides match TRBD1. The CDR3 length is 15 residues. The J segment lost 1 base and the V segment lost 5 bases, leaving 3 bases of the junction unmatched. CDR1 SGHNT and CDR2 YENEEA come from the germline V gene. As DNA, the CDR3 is TGTGCCAGCAGCCTAGGGACAGGGAACACCGGGGAGCTGTTTTTT. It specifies CASSLGTGNTGELFF.

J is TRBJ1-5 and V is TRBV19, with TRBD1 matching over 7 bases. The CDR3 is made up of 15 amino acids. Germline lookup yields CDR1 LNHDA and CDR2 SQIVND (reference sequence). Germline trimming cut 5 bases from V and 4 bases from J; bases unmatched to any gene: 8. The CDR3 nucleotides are TGTGCCAGTAGTCCCCCGGGACAGTTAAATCAGCCCCAGCATTTT. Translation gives CASSPPGQLNQPQHF.

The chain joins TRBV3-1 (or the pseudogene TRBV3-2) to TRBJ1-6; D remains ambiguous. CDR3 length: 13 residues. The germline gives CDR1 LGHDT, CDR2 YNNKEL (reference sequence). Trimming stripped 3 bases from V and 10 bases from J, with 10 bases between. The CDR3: CASSQDGRSPLHF. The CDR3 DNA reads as TGTGCCAGCAGCCAGGATGGACGCTCACCCCTCCACTTT.

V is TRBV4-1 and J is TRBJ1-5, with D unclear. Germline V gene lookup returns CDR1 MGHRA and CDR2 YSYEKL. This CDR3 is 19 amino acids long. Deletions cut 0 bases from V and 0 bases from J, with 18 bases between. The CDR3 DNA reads TGCGCCAGCAGCCAAGATCCCCCCACCGCGATGGGTAGCAATCAGCCCCAGCATTTT. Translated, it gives CASSQDPPTAMGSNQPQHF.

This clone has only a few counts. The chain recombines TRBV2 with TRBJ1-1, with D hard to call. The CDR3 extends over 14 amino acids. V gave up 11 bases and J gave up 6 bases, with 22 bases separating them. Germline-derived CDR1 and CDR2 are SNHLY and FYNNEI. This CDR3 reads CAGKLGLLDAEAFF. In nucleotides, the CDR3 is TGTGCCGGGAAACTAGGACTCCTCGACGCTGAAGCTTTCTTT.

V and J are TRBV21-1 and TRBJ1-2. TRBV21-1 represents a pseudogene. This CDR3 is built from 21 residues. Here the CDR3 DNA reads TGTGCCAGCAGCAAAGCGGGGCTGAGGGGGGGGCAGGACGCCTTAAACTATGGCTACACCTTC. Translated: CASSKAGLRGGQDALNYGYTF.

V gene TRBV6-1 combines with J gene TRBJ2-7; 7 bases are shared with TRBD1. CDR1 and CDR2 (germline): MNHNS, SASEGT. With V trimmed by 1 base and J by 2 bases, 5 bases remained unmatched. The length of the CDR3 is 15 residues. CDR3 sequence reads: CASSEVPGQTYEQYF. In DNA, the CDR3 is TGTGCCAGCAGTGAAGTCCCGGGACAGACCTACGAGCAGTACTTC.

The chain's CDR3 is CASSPGDRASYEQYF. The CDR3 DNA reads TGCGCCAGCAGCCCGGGAGACAGGGCGAGCTACGAGCAGTACTTC. The chain carries TRBV5-1 and TRBJ2-7; TRBD1 might be the D (7 bases). The V end was cut by 4 bases, the J end by 3 bases, with 17 bases between. The germline V gene encodes CDR1 SGHRS and CDR2 YFSETQ. The CDR3 has 15 residues.

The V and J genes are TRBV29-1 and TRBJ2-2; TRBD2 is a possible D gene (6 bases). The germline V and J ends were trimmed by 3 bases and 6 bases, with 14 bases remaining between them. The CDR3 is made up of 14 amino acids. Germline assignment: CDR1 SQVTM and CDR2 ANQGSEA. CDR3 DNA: TGCAGCGTTGATTCGGGGGAGGCGGCCGGGGAGCTGTTTTTT. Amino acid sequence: CSVDSGEAAGELFF.

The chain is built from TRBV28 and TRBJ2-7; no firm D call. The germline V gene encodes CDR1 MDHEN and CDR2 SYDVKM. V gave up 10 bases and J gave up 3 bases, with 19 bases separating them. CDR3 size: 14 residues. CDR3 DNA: TGTGCCACCACCCCCCCCCGGGCGCGCTACGAGCAGTACTTC. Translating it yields CATTPPRARYEQYF.

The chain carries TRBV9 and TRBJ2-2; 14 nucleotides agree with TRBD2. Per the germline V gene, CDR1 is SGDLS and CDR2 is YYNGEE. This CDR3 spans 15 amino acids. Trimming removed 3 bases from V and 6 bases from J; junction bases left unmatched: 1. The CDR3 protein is CASSGLAGGPGELFF. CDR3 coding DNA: TGTGCCAGCAGCGGACTAGCGGGAGGGCCCGGGGAGCTGTTTTTT.

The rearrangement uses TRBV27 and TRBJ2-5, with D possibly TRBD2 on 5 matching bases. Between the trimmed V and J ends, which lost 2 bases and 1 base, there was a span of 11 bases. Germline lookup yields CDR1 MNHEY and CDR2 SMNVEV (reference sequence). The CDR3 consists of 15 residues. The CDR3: CASSLLPGLQETQYF. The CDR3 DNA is TGTGCCAGCAGTTTACTCCCAGGACTCCAAGAGACCCAGTACTTC.

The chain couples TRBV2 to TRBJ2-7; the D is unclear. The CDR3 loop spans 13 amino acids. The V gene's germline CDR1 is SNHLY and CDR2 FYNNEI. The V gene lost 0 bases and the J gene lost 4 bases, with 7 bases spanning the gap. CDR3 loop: CASSEAWPYEQYF. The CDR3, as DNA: TGTGCCAGCAGTGAAGCGTGGCCTTACGAGCAGTACTTC.

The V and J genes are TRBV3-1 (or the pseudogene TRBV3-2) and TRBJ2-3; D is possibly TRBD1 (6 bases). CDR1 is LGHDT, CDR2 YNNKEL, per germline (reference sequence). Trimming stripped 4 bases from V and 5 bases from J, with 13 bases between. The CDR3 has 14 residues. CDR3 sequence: CASSLGQFGDTQYF. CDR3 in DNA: TGTGCCAGCAGCCTAGGACAGTTTGGAGATACGCAGTATTTT.

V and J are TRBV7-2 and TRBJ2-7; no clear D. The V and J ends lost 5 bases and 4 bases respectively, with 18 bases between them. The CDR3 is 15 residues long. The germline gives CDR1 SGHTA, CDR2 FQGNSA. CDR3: CASSQTFVSRYEQYV. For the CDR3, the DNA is TGTGCCAGCAGCCAGACCTTTGTTAGTAGGTACGAGCAGTACGTC.

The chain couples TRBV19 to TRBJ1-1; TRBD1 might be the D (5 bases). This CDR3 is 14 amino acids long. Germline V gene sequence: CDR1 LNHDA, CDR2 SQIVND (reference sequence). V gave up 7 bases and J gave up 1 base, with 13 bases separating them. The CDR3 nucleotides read TGTGCCAGTACCGAGGGACCAAAGAACACTGAAGCTTTCTTT. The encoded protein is CASTEGPKNTEAFF.